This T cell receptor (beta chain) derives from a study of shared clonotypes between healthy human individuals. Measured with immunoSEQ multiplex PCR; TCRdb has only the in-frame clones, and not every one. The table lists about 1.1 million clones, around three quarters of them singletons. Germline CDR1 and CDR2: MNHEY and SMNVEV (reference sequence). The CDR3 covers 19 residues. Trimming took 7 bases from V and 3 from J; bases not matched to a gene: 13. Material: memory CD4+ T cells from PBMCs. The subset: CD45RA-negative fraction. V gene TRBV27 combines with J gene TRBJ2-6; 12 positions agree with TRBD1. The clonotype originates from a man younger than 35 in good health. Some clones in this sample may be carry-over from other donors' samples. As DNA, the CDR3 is TGTGCCAGCACCAAAGGGAGGGGACAGGGGGCGTATGGGGCCAACGTCCTGACTTTC. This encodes CASTKGRGQGAYGANVLTF.